Following are 20 T cell receptor beta chains from one sample sequenced in a study of blood T cell repertoires in COVID-19. Generated by immunoSEQ multiplex PCR, the TCRdb table keeps only in-frame clones and is missing some. The repertoire consists of 200,000 to 250,000 clones, with 83% occurring once and the leading ten covering 3.6%. The specimen sequenced was PBMCs or T cells enriched from blood (not recorded which). The receptors stem from a woman between 40 and 50 years old who had been exposed to COVID-19.

Points on this clone: The same CDR3 arises from other DNA sequences in this sample as well. This chain links TRBV7-9 with TRBJ2-5; 7 bases fit TRBD1. J lost 1 base, V lost 5 bases, and 1 base had no gene match. CDR3 length equals 13 residues. Germline CDR1 reads SEHNR; CDR2 reads FQNEAQ (reference sequence). The CDR3 region has the DNA TGTGCCAGCAGCCGGACAGGCCAAGAGACCCAGTACTTC. Translating it yields CASSRTGQETQYF.

CDR3 coding DNA: TGTGCCAGCACCTTAGTCCGGGGGGGAGACCAGCCCCAGCATTTT. This encodes CASTLVRGGDQPQHF. The chain is built from TRBV27 and TRBJ1-5; perhaps TRBD1 as D (5 bases). The CDR3 covers 15 residues. The V gene's germline CDR1 is MNHEY and CDR2 SMNVEV (reference sequence). Deletions cut 7 bases from V and 7 bases from J, with 20 bases between.

The chain employs TRBV7-2 and TRBJ1-5, with 8 bases that match TRBD1. Germline V gene lookup returns CDR1 SGHTA and CDR2 FQGNSA. V lost 5 bases to trimming and J lost 2 bases; unmatched junction nucleotides: 2. This CDR3 contains 14 residues. CDR3 region: CASSRGQGNQPQHF. CDR3 nucleotide sequence: TGTGCCAGCAGCCGGGGACAGGGCAATCAGCCCCAGCATTTT.

CDR3: CASNRGGAVNEQFF. The CDR3 nucleotides read TGTGCCAGCAACCGCGGGGGGGCGGTTAATGAGCAGTTCTTC. V and J are TRBV5-4 and TRBJ2-1; 9 positions match TRBD2. CDR1 and CDR2 from the germline V gene are SGHNT and YYREEE (reference sequence). With V trimmed by 6 bases and J by 7 bases, 8 bases remained unmatched. The CDR3 spans 14 residues.

The V gene is TRBV7-8, the J gene TRBJ2-3, with D tentatively TRBD2 (6 bases). V lost 3 bases to trimming and J lost 2 bases, with 18 bases between them. The length of the CDR3 is 17 residues. The germline gives CDR1 SGHVS, CDR2 FQNEAQ. The CDR3 bases are TGTGCCAGCAGCTTTGCATTAGTAGCGGAATTCACAGATACGCAGTATTTT. The encoded protein is CASSFALVAEFTDTQYF.

The chain employs TRBV9 and TRBJ2-3, with 10 bases aligning to TRBD1. Germline loops: CDR1 SGDLS, CDR2 YYNGEE. CDR3 length: 15 amino acids. V shed 7 bases and J 3 bases; nucleotides not matched to a gene: 8. For the CDR3, the DNA is TGTGCCAGCGGAACCGGGACAGGGGTGACAGATACGCAGTATTTT. Translated: CASGTGTGVTDTQYF.

This sequence joins TRBV3-1 (or the pseudogene TRBV3-2) and TRBJ1-2; TRBD1 matches at 7 bases. The V segment lost 2 bases and the J segment 5 bases; nucleotides outside the gene matches: 8. Germline V gives CDR1 LGHDT, CDR2 YNNKEL (reference sequence). CDR3 length: 15 amino acids. CDR3 protein: CASSQNQGGGYGYTF. The CDR3 DNA follows: TGTGCCAGCAGCCAAAACCAGGGGGGTGGATATGGCTACACCTTC.

The rearrangement links TRBV5-1 to TRBJ2-7, with 7 bases that match TRBD1. Germline V lookup: CDR1 SGHRS, CDR2 YFSETQ. The CDR3 contains 16 residues. The V and J ends lost 2 bases and 0 bases, in that order; junction bases with no gene match: 8. CDR3 nucleotides: TGCGCCAGCAGCTTCCGAAGCCAGGGGGTCTCCTACGAGCAGTACTTC. This codes for CASSFRSQGVSYEQYF.

This rearrangement joins TRBV3-1 (or the pseudogene TRBV3-2) to TRBJ2-7; TRBD2 might be the D (6 bases). The germline V and J ends were trimmed by 5 bases and 6 bases, with 14 bases remaining between them. Germline V gene sequence: CDR1 LGHDT, CDR2 YNNKEL (reference sequence). The CDR3 consists of 13 residues. The CDR3 reads CASSFREPPEQYF. DNA for the CDR3: TGTGCCAGCAGCTTCCGGGAGCCACCCGAGCAGTACTTC.

The gene calls are TRBV6-5 and TRBJ1-1, with TRBD1 matching over 9 bases. The CDR3 runs to 14 residues. The V and J ends lost 4 bases and 7 bases, in that order; junction bases with no gene match: 7. Germline-derived CDR1 and CDR2 are MNHEY and SVGAGI. This CDR3 is CASSLNRGRVEAFF. CDR3 coding DNA: TGTGCCAGCAGTTTAAACAGGGGGCGGGTTGAAGCTTTCTTT.

The chain couples TRBV15 to TRBJ1-3, with D possibly matching TRBD1 (5 bases). CDR1 is LNHNV and CDR2 is YYDKDF in the germline V gene (reference sequence). With 0 bases removed from V and 0 bases from J, the gap between germline ends came to 15 bases. CDR3 size: 18 residues. CDR3 nucleotide sequence: TGTGCCACCAGCAGAGATGAGACAGCTTCTACCTCTGGAAACACCATATATTTT. Its translation: CATSRDETASTSGNTIYF.

V gene TRBV28 combines with J gene TRBJ1-6; 9 nucleotides line up with TRBD1. Germline CDR1 and CDR2: MDHEN and SYDVKM. CDR3 size: 17 residues. V lost 7 bases and J lost 4; bases outside the gene matches: 11. This CDR3 is CASKTPGQGIYNSPLHF. As DNA, the CDR3 is TGTGCCAGCAAGACTCCGGGACAGGGAATTTATAATTCACCCCTCCACTTT.

This chain connects TRBV4-1 to TRBJ2-2; 7 bases map to TRBD1. Germline V gene lookup returns CDR1 MGHRA and CDR2 YSYEKL. The CDR3 spans 14 residues. J lost 8 bases, V lost 1 base, and 4 bases had no gene match. CDR3 sequence (DNA): TGCGCCAGCAGCCAAGCAACAGGGGCTGGGGAGCTGTTTTTT. This gives the protein CASSQATGAGELFF.

This sequence joins TRBV19 and TRBJ2-5; 10 nucleotides agree with TRBD2. The germline gives CDR1 LNHDA, CDR2 SQIVND (reference sequence). There are 17 residues in the CDR3. V lost 5 bases and J lost 0; bases outside the gene matches: 9. The CDR3 loop reads CASSPGTSDSYQETQYF. CDR3 bases: TGTGCCAGTAGTCCCGGGACTAGCGACTCGTACCAAGAGACCCAGTACTTC.

J is TRBJ2-5 and V is TRBV6-2 or TRBV6-3, with D unresolved. Trimming removed 6 bases at V and 1 base at J, with 12 bases between. The CDR3 has 14 amino acids. Per germline, CDR1 MNHEY and CDR2 SVGEGT. CDR3 nucleotides: TGTGCCAGCAGCGGAAACAGAGCCCAAGAGACCCAGTACTTC. Its translation is CASSGNRAQETQYF.

Here the CDR3 reads CASSSDRDWPQHF. CDR3 bases: TGTGCCAGCAGCTCGGACAGGGATTGGCCCCAGCATTTT. V and J are TRBV7-2 and TRBJ1-5; 8 bases fit TRBD1. CDR3 length: 13 amino acids. Trimming removed 4 bases from V and 9 bases from J; junction bases left unmatched: 5. Germline-derived CDR1 and CDR2 are SGHTA and FQGNSA.

The V and J genes are TRBV2 and TRBJ1-2; D perhaps matches TRBD1 (5 bases). CDR1 and CDR2 from the germline V gene are SNHLY and FYNNEI. Trimming removed 3 bases at V and 7 bases at J, with 15 bases between. The CDR3 extends over 14 amino acids. The DNA of the CDR3 is TGTGCCAGCAGTGATGTCATAGTTAGGGGTGGCTACACCTTC. It encodes CASSDVIVRGGYTF.

This clone has a handful of counts. V is TRBV3-1 (or the pseudogene TRBV3-2) and J is TRBJ2-7, with D possibly being TRBD1 (6 bases). In germline, CDR1 is LGHDT, CDR2 YNNKEL (reference sequence). CDR3 size: 17 residues. Trimming stripped 4 bases from V and 4 bases from J, with 23 bases between. CDR3 protein: CASSLRRQASKMYEQYF. In DNA, the CDR3 is TGTGCCAGCAGCCTCCGTCGACAGGCCTCAAAGATGTACGAGCAGTACTTC.

The chain couples TRBV19 to TRBJ2-7; tentatively, D is TRBD2 (6 bases). V dropped 0 bases and J dropped 3 bases, with 6 bases sitting between them. Germline CDR1 LNHDA, CDR2 SQIVND (reference sequence). The CDR3 is 13 amino acids. The CDR3 is CASSIEEGYEQYF. CDR3 coding DNA: TGTGCCAGTAGTATAGAGGAGGGCTACGAGCAGTACTTC.

The chain combines TRBV24-1 with TRBJ2-2, with TRBD1 identical over 8 bases. The CDR3 has 16 residues. The germline CDR1 and CDR2 sequences are KGHDR and SFDVKD. Trimming took 1 base from V and 6 from J; bases not matched to a gene: 6. Written as DNA, the CDR3 is TGTGCCACCAGTGATTTTGGACAGGGAGGCTCCGGGGAGCTGTTTTTT. This sequence encodes CATSDFGQGGSGELFF.